These 13 T cell receptor beta chains were sequenced from one sample in a study of PD-L1 blockade in urothelial cancer. Measured with immunoSEQ multiplex PCR; TCRdb has only the in-frame clones, and not every one. The sample contains about 74,000 clones, around 84% of which appear only once. The sample here was PBMCs, taken around atezolizumab (anti-PD-L1) treatment. Receptors originate from a man aged 65 to 79 with urothelial cancer.

The chain recombines TRBV7-3 with TRBJ2-2; a possible D gene is TRBD1 (6 bases). The CDR3 is 15 residues long. The V end was cut by 5 bases, the J end by 5 bases, with 15 bases between. Germline V gene data show CDR1 as SGHTA and CDR2 as FQGTGA. This CDR3 is CASSISTGRTGELFF. Written as DNA, the CDR3 is TGTGCCAGCAGCATATCAACAGGGCGAACCGGGGAGCTGTTTTTT.

The V and J genes are TRBV7-9 and TRBJ2-1; D perhaps matches TRBD1 (5 bases). The V gene lost 5 bases and the J gene lost 7 bases, with 18 bases spanning the gap. Germline lookup yields CDR1 SEHNR and CDR2 FQNEAQ (reference sequence). The length of the CDR3 is 15 residues. CDR3 sequence reads: CASSPPGLPGNEQFF. CDR3 DNA: TGTGCCAGCAGCCCACCGGGCCTACCAGGGAATGAGCAGTTCTTC. The variable domain in full, completed from reference TRBV7-9 and TRBJ2-1, reads DTGVSQNPRHKITKRGQNVTFRCDPISEHNRLYWYRQTLGQGPEFLTYFQNEAQLEKSRLLSDRFSAERPKGSFSTLEIQRTEQGDSAMYLCASSPPGLPGNEQFFGPGTRLTVL.

The count of this clone is one. For the CDR3, the DNA is TGTGCCAGCAGCTTAGGAGCGGGAGTTATCACCGAGCAGTACTTC. Its protein product is CASSLGAGVITEQYF. V gene TRBV11-2 combines with J gene TRBJ2-7; 8 nucleotides line up with TRBD2. The CDR3 consists of 15 residues. J lost 6 bases, V lost 1 base, and 8 bases had no gene match. Germline-derived CDR1 and CDR2 are SGHAT and FQNNGV.

This clone is medium-sized (0.01 to 0.1%) in the sample. The sample holds other DNA sequences that translate to the same CDR3. This rearrangement joins TRBV5-1 to TRBJ2-3, with TRBD2 identical over 13 bases. The CDR3 consists of 15 residues. Germline values: CDR1 SGHRS, CDR2 YFSETQ. The V gene end was trimmed by 4 bases and the J gene end by 4 bases; junction bases not matched to a gene: 3. CDR3 sequence (DNA): TGCGCCAGCAGCCCCGGACTAGCGGGAGCAGATACGCAGTATTTT. Translating gives CASSPGLAGADTQYF.

This clone was observed a handful of times. The rearrangement joins TRBV7-2 to TRBJ2-6; unclear D gene. This CDR3 spans 15 amino acids. The V gene's germline CDR1 is SGHTA and CDR2 FQGNSA. V lost 6 bases and J lost 0, with 9 bases in between. The CDR3 DNA is TGTGCCAGCAGTTCTCGTATCTCTGGGGCCAACGTCCTGACTTTC. This gives the protein CASSSRISGANVLTF. The whole variable domain, filled in from reference TRBV7-2 and TRBJ2-6, reads GAGVSQSPSNKVTEKGKDVELRCDPISGHTALYWYRQSLGQGLEFLIYFQGNSAPDKSGLPSDRFSAERTGGSVSTLTIQRTQQEDSAVYLCASSSRISGANVLTFGAGSRLTVL.

This clone came up a few times. This chain links TRBV10-3 with TRBJ2-1, with a tentative D call TRBD1 (6 bases). Germline-derived CDR1 and CDR2 are ENHRY and SYGVKD. This CDR3 has 16 amino acids. With 6 bases removed from V and 1 base from J, the gap between germline ends came to 16 bases. CDR3 residues: CAISRRTDQSYNEQFF. In DNA form, the CDR3 reads TGTGCCATCAGCCGAAGGACAGACCAATCCTACAATGAGCAGTTCTTC.

J is TRBJ1-3 and V is TRBV4-1, with 9 bases aligning to TRBD1. V was clipped by 4 bases and J by 1 base; unmatched bases: 11. Germline loops: CDR1 MGHRA, CDR2 YSYEKL. This CDR3 spans 18 amino acids. CDR3 sequence: CASSRGVTGGTSGNTIYF. The DNA of the CDR3 is TGCGCCAGCAGCCGGGGAGTGACAGGGGGGACTTCTGGAAACACCATATATTTT.

A note on this clone: The junction departs from germline at one end; a sequencing error may be responsible. In nucleotides, the CDR3 is TGCAGCGCTGAACAGGGGGGCAGGGGGGTGGAGACCCAGTACTTC. Its translation is CSAEQGGRGVETQYF. The rearrangement joins TRBV29-1 to TRBJ2-5, with 8 bases aligning to TRBD1. Germline V CDR1 and CDR2: SQVTM, ANQGSEA. This CDR3 is 15 amino acids long.

V is TRBV5-8 and J is TRBJ2-1; 10 nucleotides align to TRBD2. There are 18 residues in the CDR3. The V gene end was trimmed by 2 bases and the J gene end by 4 bases; junction bases not matched to a gene: 12. The germline CDR1 and CDR2 sequences are SGHTS and YDEGEE. In nucleotides, the CDR3 is TGTGCCAGCAGCTTCCAACCTAGCGGGAGATATCTTTACAATGAGCAGTTCTTC. Its protein is CASSFQPSGRYLYNEQFF. The whole variable domain, filled in from reference TRBV5-8 and TRBJ2-1, reads EAGVTQSPTHLIKTRGQQATLRCSPISGHTSVYWYQQALGLGLQFLLWYDEGEERNRGNFPPRFSGRQFPNYSSELNVNALELEDSALYLCASSFQPSGRYLYNEQFFGPGTRLTVL.

V usage is TRBV6-1 and J usage is TRBJ2-2; D gene unclear. Germline V gene sequence: CDR1 MNHNS, CDR2 SASEGT. V was trimmed by 4 bases and J by 7 bases, leaving 7 bases between them. This CDR3 has 12 residues. The CDR3 sequence is CASSASLGELFF. CDR3 coding DNA: TGTGCCAGCAGTGCCTCCCTCGGGGAGCTGTTTTTT.

This chain links TRBV19 with TRBJ2-1; 7 bases fit TRBD1. The CDR3 consists of 15 residues. Germline-derived CDR1 and CDR2 are LNHDA and SQIVND (reference sequence). Unmatched junction bases numbered 9, after V lost 6 bases and J lost 4 bases. The DNA of the CDR3 is TGTGCCAGTAGCCACGGACAGGTCGAGTACAATGAGCAGTTCTTC. Translating gives CASSHGQVEYNEQFF.

V is TRBV5-1 and J is TRBJ2-1; a possible D gene is TRBD2 (6 bases). CDR1 and CDR2 from the germline V gene are SGHRS and YFSETQ. CDR3 length: 15 residues. The V end lost 4 bases, the J end lost 2 bases, and 13 bases lay between the germline ends. The CDR3 DNA reads as TGCGCCAGCAGCGACGGGAGTACCACCTACAATGAGCAGTTCTTC. Protein: CASSDGSTTYNEQFF. Together with reference TRBV5-1 and TRBJ2-1, the CDR3 gives the full variable domain: KAGVTQTPRYLIKTRGQQVTLSCSPISGHRSVSWYQQTPGQGLQFLFEYFSETQRNKGNFPGRFSGRQFSNSRSEMNVSTLELGDSALYLCASSDGSTTYNEQFFGPGTRLTVL.

The genes are TRBV12-5 and TRBJ2-5; weak D call: TRBD1 (6 bases). CDR1 is LGHNT, CDR2 FRNRAP, per germline. This CDR3 contains 13 residues. The ends were cut back, 7 bases at V and 1 base at J, with 10 bases in the middle. CDR3 region: CASAQTGQETQYF. CDR3 coding DNA: TGTGCTAGTGCCCAGACAGGCCAAGAGACCCAGTACTTC.